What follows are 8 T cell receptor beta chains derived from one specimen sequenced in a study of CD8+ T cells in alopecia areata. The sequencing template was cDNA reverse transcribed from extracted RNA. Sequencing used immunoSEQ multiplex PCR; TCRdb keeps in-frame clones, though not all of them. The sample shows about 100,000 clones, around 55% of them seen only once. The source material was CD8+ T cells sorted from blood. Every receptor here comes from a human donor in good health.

CDR3 DNA sequence: TGTGCCAGCAGCGCTCACCTACAGGGGGCAAACTATGGCTACACCTTC. Translating it yields CASSAHLQGANYGYTF. This chain joins TRBV7-8 and TRBJ1-2, with 9 bases matching TRBD1. CDR3 length: 16 residues. V gave up 5 bases and J gave up 2 bases; unmatched junction bases: 9. CDR1 SGHVS and CDR2 FQNEAQ come from the germline V gene.

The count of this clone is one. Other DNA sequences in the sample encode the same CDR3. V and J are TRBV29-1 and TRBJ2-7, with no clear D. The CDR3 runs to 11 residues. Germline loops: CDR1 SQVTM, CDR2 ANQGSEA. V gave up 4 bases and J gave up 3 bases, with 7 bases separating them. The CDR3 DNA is TGCAGCGTTGTTGATATCTACGAGCAGTACTTC. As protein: CSVVDIYEQYF.

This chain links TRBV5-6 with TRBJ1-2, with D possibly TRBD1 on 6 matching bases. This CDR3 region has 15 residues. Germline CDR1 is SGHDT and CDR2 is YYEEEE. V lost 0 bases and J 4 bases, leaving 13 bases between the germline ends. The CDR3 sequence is CASSLGTDSFYGYTF. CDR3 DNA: TGTGCCAGCAGCTTGGGGACAGACTCTTTCTATGGCTACACCTTC.

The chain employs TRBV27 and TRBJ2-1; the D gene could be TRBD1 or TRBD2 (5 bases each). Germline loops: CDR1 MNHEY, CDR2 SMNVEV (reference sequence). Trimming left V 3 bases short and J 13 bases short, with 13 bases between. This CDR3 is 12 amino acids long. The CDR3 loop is CASSFIRGAQFF. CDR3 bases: TGTGCCAGCAGTTTTATTCGAGGGGCCCAGTTCTTC.

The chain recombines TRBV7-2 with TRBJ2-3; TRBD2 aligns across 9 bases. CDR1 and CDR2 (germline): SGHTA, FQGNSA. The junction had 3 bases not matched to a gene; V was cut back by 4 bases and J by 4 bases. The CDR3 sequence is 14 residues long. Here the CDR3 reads CASSSKRGADTQYF. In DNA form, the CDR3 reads TGTGCCAGCAGCTCGAAGCGGGGGGCAGATACGCAGTATTTT.

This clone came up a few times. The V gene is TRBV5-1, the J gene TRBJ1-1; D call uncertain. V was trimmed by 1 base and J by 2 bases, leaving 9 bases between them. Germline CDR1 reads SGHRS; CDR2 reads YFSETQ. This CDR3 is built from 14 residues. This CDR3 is CASSLWWGNTEAFF. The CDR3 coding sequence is TGCGCCAGCAGCTTGTGGTGGGGAAACACTGAAGCTTTCTTT.

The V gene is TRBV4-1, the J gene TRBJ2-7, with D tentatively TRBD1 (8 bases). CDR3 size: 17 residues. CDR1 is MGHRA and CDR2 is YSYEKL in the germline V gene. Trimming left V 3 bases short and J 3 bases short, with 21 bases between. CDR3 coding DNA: TGCGCCAGCAGCCAGGTGGGGGGAGGGACAGGTGTCTACGAGCAGTACTTC. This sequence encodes CASSQVGGGTGVYEQYF.

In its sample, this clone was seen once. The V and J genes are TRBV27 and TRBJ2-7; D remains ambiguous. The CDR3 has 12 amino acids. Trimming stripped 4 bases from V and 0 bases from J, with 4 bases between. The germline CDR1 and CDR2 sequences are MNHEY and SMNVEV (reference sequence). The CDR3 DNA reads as TGTGCCAGCAGTTCAAGCTCCTACGAGCAGTACTTC. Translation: CASSSSSYEQYF.